These 23 T cell receptor beta chains were all obtained from the same sample, sequenced in a study of shared clonotypes between healthy human individuals. Produced via immunoSEQ multiplex PCR; TCRdb's table is partial and in-frame only. Of around 2,000,000 clones in the sample, less than 95% were seen once. CD45RO-negative CD8 cells positively selected for CCR7 made up the naive population, which excluded terminally differentiated effector memory CD45RA+ cells. Source material: naive CD8+ T cells sorted from blood. The receptors originated from a young man in good health.

V gene TRBV5-1 combines with J gene TRBJ2-3; TRBD1 is a possible D gene (6 bases). The germline gives CDR1 SGHRS, CDR2 YFSETQ. The CDR3 has 13 residues. The V gene lost 4 bases and the J gene lost 6 bases, with 12 bases spanning the gap. The CDR3 reads CASSQGLSDTQYF. CDR3 in DNA: TGCGCCAGCAGCCAGGGGCTTTCTGATACGCAGTATTTT.

DNA of the CDR3: TGTGCCAGCAGCCTGGGACTAGCGACGCAAGAGACCCAGTACTTC. Translated: CASSLGLATQETQYF. The V gene is TRBV11-2, the J gene TRBJ2-5, with 10 bases that match TRBD2. Germline V CDR1 and CDR2: SGHAT, FQNNGV. V trimming: 5 bases; J trimming: 2 bases; junction bases outside the gene matches: 5. This CDR3 has 15 residues.

V is TRBV2 and J is TRBJ2-3; 13 bases align to TRBD2. CDR3 length equals 18 residues. The trim removed 2 bases at V and 2 bases at J, leaving 7 bases unmatched. Germline CDR1 is SNHLY and CDR2 is FYNNEI. CDR3 sequence reads: CASSEMGLAGTFTDTQYF. As DNA, the CDR3 is TGTGCCAGCAGTGAAATGGGACTAGCGGGGACCTTCACAGATACGCAGTATTTT.

This clone was seen a single time. The chain carries TRBV4-3 and TRBJ1-2, with D unresolved. The CDR3 consists of 13 residues. Germline lookup yields CDR1 LGHNA and CDR2 YSLEER. V lost 3 bases, J lost 1 base, and 6 bases lay in between. CDR3 residues: CASSQGNNYGYTF. In nucleotides, the CDR3 is TGCGCCAGCAGCCAGGGGAATAACTATGGCTACACCTTC.

The rearrangement joins TRBV6-1 to TRBJ1-1; D gene unclear. CDR1 MNHNS and CDR2 SASEGT come from the germline V gene. Trimming removed 3 bases from V and 13 bases from J, with 18 bases in between. This CDR3 is 13 amino acids long. Written as DNA, the CDR3 is TGTGCCAGCAGTGACCGGACGGGAGTGTATGGTTTCTTT. Amino acid sequence: CASSDRTGVYGFF.

The rearrangement links TRBV4-1 to TRBJ2-7; 8 bases fit TRBD1. The CDR3 has 17 amino acids. The germline CDR1 and CDR2 sequences are MGHRA and YSYEKL. V gave up 2 bases and J gave up 0 bases; unmatched junction bases: 9. For the CDR3, the DNA is TGCGCCAGCAGCCAATCGGGACAGGTCACGAGCTCCTACGAGCAGTACTTC. It yields the protein CASSQSGQVTSSYEQYF.

This clone has a single count. The chain joins TRBV11-2 to TRBJ1-1; D not resolved. This CDR3 contains 15 residues. V was cut by 4 bases and J by 1 base, with 13 bases left in between. Germline CDR1 is SGHAT and CDR2 is FQNNGV. The CDR3 nucleotides read TGTGCCAGCAGCTACCTCCACTCGAGGAACACTGAAGCTTTCTTT. Its protein is CASSYLHSRNTEAFF.

The chain links TRBV9 to TRBJ2-1, with 9 bases lining up with TRBD1. The germline V gene has CDR1 SGDLS and CDR2 YYNGEE. V lost 0 bases, J lost 8 bases, and 6 bases stayed unmatched. The CDR3 has 15 residues. This CDR3 reads CASSVGTGAWDEQFF. CDR3 nucleotides: TGTGCCAGCAGCGTAGGGACAGGGGCCTGGGATGAGCAGTTCTTC. Complete variable domain (other parts from reference TRBV9 and TRBJ2-1): DSGVTQTPKHLITATGQRVTLRCSPRSGDLSVYWYQQSLDQGLQFLIQYYNGEERAKGNILERFSAQQFPDLHSELNLSSLELGDSALYFCASSVGTGAWDEQFFGPGTRLTVL.

V usage is TRBV15 and J usage is TRBJ2-3, with TRBD2 as a possible D gene (5 bases). Germline V gene lookup returns CDR1 LNHNV and CDR2 YYDKDF (reference sequence). Deletions cut 11 bases from V and 0 bases from J, with 12 bases between. CDR3 size: 13 residues. The CDR3: CASRTGSTDTQYF. The CDR3 coding sequence is TGTGCCTCCCGGACTGGGAGCACAGATACGCAGTATTTT. Based on the CDR3 plus reference TRBV15 and TRBJ2-3, the full variable domain is DAMVIQNPRYQVTQFGKPVTLSCSQTLNHNVMYWYQQKSSQAPKLLFHYYDKDFNNEADTPDNFQSRRPNTSFCFLDIRSPGLGDTAMYLCASRTGSTDTQYFGPGTRLTVL.

V is TRBV6-6 and J is TRBJ1-5, with a tentative D call TRBD1 (5 bases). Germline CDR1 and CDR2: MNHNY and SVGAGI (reference sequence). Trimming shortened V by 5 bases and J by 0 bases, and 11 bases separated the two germline ends. The CDR3 sequence is 15 residues long. CDR3 DNA sequence: TGTGCCAGCAGTACGGGGGACTATAGCAATCAGCCCCAGCATTTT. It codes for CASSTGDYSNQPQHF.

The rearrangement joins TRBV2 to TRBJ2-1; 8 bases line up with TRBD1. Germline trimming cut 8 bases from V and 6 bases from J; bases unmatched to any gene: 6. This CDR3 spans 13 amino acids. Germline-derived CDR1 and CDR2 are SNHLY and FYNNEI. CDR3: CASRTGIINEQFF. For the CDR3, the DNA is TGTGCCAGCCGGACAGGGATTATCAATGAGCAGTTCTTC.

The V call is TRBV7-6, the J call TRBJ2-7; D is tentatively TRBD1 or TRBD2 (5 bases each). This CDR3 contains 13 residues. Trimming cost V 4 bases and J 6 bases, with 13 bases left between them. Germline V gene sequence: CDR1 SGHVS, CDR2 FNYEAQ. The CDR3 sequence is CASSWGPTGEQYF. DNA of the CDR3: TGTGCCAGCAGCTGGGGACCGACGGGCGAGCAGTACTTC.

This chain links TRBV11-2 with TRBJ2-1; D may be TRBD2 (6 bases). Germline V gene lookup returns CDR1 SGHAT and CDR2 FQNNGV. V was trimmed by 7 bases and J by 6 bases, leaving 13 bases between them. CDR3 length equals 13 residues. CDR3 sequence: CASKPSVTNEQFF. The CDR3 nucleotides read TGTGCCAGCAAACCTAGCGTAACCAATGAGCAGTTCTTC. The whole variable domain, remainder taken from reference TRBV11-2 and TRBJ2-1, is EAGVAQSPRYKIIEKRQSVAFWCNPISGHATLYWYQQILGQGPKLLIQFQNNGVVDDSQLPKDRFSAERLKGVDSTLKIQPAKLEDSAVYLCASKPSVTNEQFFGPGTRLTVL.

The J gene is TRBJ2-5, the V gene TRBV7-2; TRBD2 matches 10 bases. CDR1 SGHTA and CDR2 FQGNSA come from the germline V gene. The V gene end was trimmed by 5 bases and the J gene end by 3 bases; junction bases not matched to a gene: 6. The CDR3 sequence is 15 residues long. This CDR3 is CASSRPGTSEETQYF. Here the CDR3 DNA reads TGTGCCAGCAGCCGACCTGGGACTAGCGAAGAGACCCAGTACTTC.

The gene calls are TRBV23-1 and TRBJ2-7; no firm D call. Being an ORF, TRBV23-1 has a function that is uncertain. The V end was cut by 0 bases, the J end by 1 base, with 7 bases between. The CDR3 is 14 amino acids. In DNA, the CDR3 is TGCGCCAGCAGTCAATCGATCGGGTCCTACGAGCAGTACTTC. This sequence encodes CASSQSIGSYEQYF.

The genes are TRBV9 and TRBJ1-6; D not resolved. Per germline, CDR1 SGDLS and CDR2 YYNGEE. The CDR3 totals 12 residues. Trimming removed 3 bases from V and 13 bases from J, with 11 bases in between. The CDR3 DNA follows: TGTGCCAGCAGCGAGACCGGATCTCCCCTCCACTTT. Its protein is CASSETGSPLHF.

This rearrangement joins TRBV23-1 to TRBJ1-2; D not resolved. TRBV23-1 is noted as an ORF with a role that remains uncertain. The V end was cut by 5 bases, the J end by 1 base, with 11 bases between. The CDR3 covers 14 residues. The CDR3 coding sequence is TGCGCCAGCAGTTCCTCCCGGGGTAACTATGGCTACACCTTC. Its protein is CASSSSRGNYGYTF.

The genes are TRBV6-5 and TRBJ2-3, with a weak D call TRBD1 (5 bases). This CDR3 contains 15 residues. Per germline, CDR1 MNHEY and CDR2 SVGAGI. Trimming left V 2 bases short and J 2 bases short, with 11 bases between. The CDR3 bases are TGTGCCAGCAGTTACGACAGCTTCAACACAGATACGCAGTATTTT. This translates into CASSYDSFNTDTQYF.

V usage is TRBV25-1 and J usage is TRBJ2-2; D is perhaps TRBD2 (6 bases). Germline values: CDR1 MGHDK, CDR2 SYGVNS. This CDR3 spans 14 amino acids. Between the trimmed V and J ends, which lost 3 bases and 4 bases, there was a span of 9 bases. CDR3: CASSERDLTGELFF. In DNA, the CDR3 is TGTGCCAGCAGTGAGCGGGACCTCACCGGGGAGCTGTTTTTT.

The genes are TRBV25-1 and TRBJ1-5; D is possibly TRBD1 (5 bases). V lost 4 bases, J lost 6 bases, and 13 bases lay in between. Germline V lookup: CDR1 MGHDK, CDR2 SYGVNS. The CDR3 has 14 amino acids. Written as DNA, the CDR3 is TGTGCCAGCAGTGTCGGGACCCCGGGTCAGCCCCAGCATTTT. It yields the protein CASSVGTPGQPQHF.

V gene TRBV7-9 combines with J gene TRBJ1-1, with a weak D call TRBD1 (5 bases). Germline V gene sequence: CDR1 SEHNR, CDR2 FQNEAQ (reference sequence). The CDR3 consists of 15 residues. V was trimmed by 5 bases and J by 1 base, leaving 14 bases between them. CDR3 loop: CASSNQGEGNTEAFF. The DNA of the CDR3 is TGTGCCAGCAGCAACCAGGGAGAGGGGAACACTGAAGCTTTCTTT.

V is TRBV6-5 and J is TRBJ2-7; 8 nucleotides align to TRBD1. Germline V gives CDR1 MNHEY, CDR2 SVGAGI. After removal of 0 bases from V and 5 bases from J, the junction contained 6 bases not matched to a gene. The CDR3 contains 15 residues. The CDR3 nucleotides are TGTGCCAGCAGTTACTCGCAGGGGGCTGGGGACGAGCAGTACTTC. This gives the protein CASSYSQGAGDEQYF.

The rearrangement links TRBV9 to TRBJ2-1; 8 nucleotides match TRBD1. The CDR3 totals 12 residues. The germline CDR1 and CDR2 sequences are SGDLS and YYNGEE. Trimming removed 5 bases from V and 7 bases from J; junction bases left unmatched: 2. CDR3 residues: CASRGQGNEQFF. As DNA, the CDR3 is TGTGCCAGCAGAGGACAGGGAAATGAGCAGTTCTTC.